This TCR beta chain was identified in a study of T cell changes during pregnancy in multiple sclerosis. The table came from immunoSEQ multiplex PCR; TCRdb's copy has only in-frame clones and leaves some out. The profile shows approximately 35,000 clones, around 93% of them singletons. Trimming removed 1 base from V and 2 bases from J; junction bases left unmatched: 3. CDR1 and CDR2 (germline): SEHNR, FQNEAQ (reference sequence). CDR3 size: 16 residues. This sequence originates from a female donor in good health, enrolled as a control in a pregnancy study. This sequence joins TRBV7-9 and TRBJ2-3; 10 nucleotides agree with TRBD2. The starting material was CD4+ T cells from peripheral blood mononuclear cells, obtained in the third trimester of pregnancy. The chain's CDR3 is CASSLGTSGNTDTQYF. The CDR3 coding sequence is TGTGCCAGCAGCTTAGGGACTAGCGGAAACACAGATACGCAGTATTTT.